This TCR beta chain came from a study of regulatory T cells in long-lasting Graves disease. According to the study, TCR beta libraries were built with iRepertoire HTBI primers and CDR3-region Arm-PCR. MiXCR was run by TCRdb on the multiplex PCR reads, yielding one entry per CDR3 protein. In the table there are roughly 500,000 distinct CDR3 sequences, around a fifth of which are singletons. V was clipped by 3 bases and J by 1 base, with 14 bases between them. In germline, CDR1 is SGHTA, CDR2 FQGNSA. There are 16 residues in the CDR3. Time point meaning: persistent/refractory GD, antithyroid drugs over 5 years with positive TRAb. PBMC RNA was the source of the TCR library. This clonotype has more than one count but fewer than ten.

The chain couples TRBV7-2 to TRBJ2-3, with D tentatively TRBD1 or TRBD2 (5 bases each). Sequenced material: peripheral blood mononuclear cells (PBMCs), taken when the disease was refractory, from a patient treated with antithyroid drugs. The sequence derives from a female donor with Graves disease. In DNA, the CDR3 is TGTGCCAGCAGCTTCCTCCGGGGCAGCGGCACAGATACGCAGTATTTT. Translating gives CASSFLRGSGTDTQYF.